Listed below are T cell receptor beta chains from one sample, sequenced in a study of T cells in Graves' hyperthyroidism and ophthalmopathy. From the multiplex PCR reads, TCRdb called clonotypes with MiXCR, one entry per CDR3 protein. Of some 500,000 distinct CDR3 sequences in the sample, approximately 14% are singletons; the top ten hold 17%. Material for sequencing was blood. The receptors were gathered from a woman under 30 with Graves' hyperthyroidism. CDR3s include the opening cysteine and the closing phenylalanine or tryptophan. A D gene is named only where the DNA matches it firmly. Some rows have no size entry. The others give once, few or many, or a class for an expanded clone.

CDR3aa,CDR3nt,d_gene,v_gene,j_gene,abundance
CASAGGGARGNEQFF,TGTGCCAGCGCAGGGGGAGGGGCTCGAGGCAATGAGCAGTTCTTC,-,TRBV5-4,TRBJ2-1,many
CASSPMDRDTGELFF,TGTGCCAGCTCACCAATGGACAGGGACACCGGGGAGCTGTTTTTT,TRBD1,TRBV18,TRBJ2-2,many
CASSSLRGANFGTEAFF,TGTGCCAGCAGTTCCCTCAGGGGAGCAAATTTTGGCACTGAAGCTTTCTTT,-,TRBV6-5,TRBJ1-1,-
CASSMKDRGGPEAFF,TGTGCCAGTAGTATGAAGGACAGGGGGGGCCCTGAAGCTTTCTTT,TRBD1,TRBV19,TRBJ1-1,many
CATSRLAGGELFF,TGTGCCACCAGCAGACTAGCGGGAGGGGAGCTGTTTTTT,TRBD2,TRBV24-1,TRBJ2-2,-
CAWSETGVDQPQHF,TGTGCCTGGAGTGAGACAGGGGTCGATCAGCCCCAGCATTTT,TRBD1,TRBV30,TRBJ1-5,-
CASSIGLGQGWQPQHF,TGTGCCAGTAGTATAGGTCTCGGGCAGGGCTGGCAGCCCCAGCATTTT,-,TRBV19,TRBJ1-5,many
CASSWGTHNYGYTF,TGTGCCAGCAGCTGGGGGACACATAACTATGGCTACACCTTC,-,TRBV7-3,TRBJ1-2,-
CASSIDRGRSPLHF,TGTGCCAGTAGTATAGACAGGGGGCGGTCACCCCTCCACTTT,TRBD1,TRBV19,TRBJ1-6,few
CASSESRWTTF,TGTGCCAGCAGTGAATCGCGGTGGACTACCTTC,-,TRBV6-1,TRBJ1-2,many
CASSLKWGEAFF,TGTGCCAGCAGCTTAAAATGGGGTGAAGCTTTCTTT,-,TRBV11-2,TRBJ1-1,many
CASSYRGTIGQPQHF,TGTGCCAGCAGTTACAGGGGGACTATAGGTCAGCCCCAGCATTTT,-,TRBV6-2/TRBV6-3,TRBJ1-5,few
CASSEPGQALYGYTF,TGTGCCAGCAGTGAACCGGGACAGGCGCTCTATGGCTACACCTTC,TRBD1,TRBV25-1,TRBJ1-2,-
CASSVLPTGDQPQHF,TGTGCCAGCAGCGTACTTCCGACAGGGGATCAGCCCCAGCATTTT,TRBD1,TRBV9,TRBJ1-5,few
CASSQPGHHTEAFF,TGTGCCAGCAGCCAACCGGGACACCACACTGAAGCTTTCTTT,-,TRBV7-3,TRBJ1-1,-
CASSLGGPFGTDTQYF,TGTGCCAGCAGTTTAGGCGGGCCATTTGGGACAGATACGCAGTATTTT,-,TRBV6-5,TRBJ2-3,once
CASSPRGPGTGYNEQFF,TGTGCCAGCTCACCACGTGGTCCCGGGACAGGCTACAATGAGCAGTTCTTC,TRBD1,TRBV18,TRBJ2-1,few
CASSLMGQGRETQYF,TGTGCCAGCAGTTTAATGGGACAGGGGAGAGAGACCCAGTACTTC,TRBD1,TRBV12-3/TRBV12-4,TRBJ2-5,many
CASSLQGAFGNTIYF,TGTGCCAGCAGTCTACAGGGGGCTTTTGGAAACACCATATATTTT,TRBD1,TRBV6-1,TRBJ1-3,few
CASRWDGYNEQFF,TGTGCCAGTAGGTGGGACGGCTACAATGAGCAGTTCTTC,-,TRBV19,TRBJ2-1,-
CAWSETTEAFF,TGTGCCTGGAGTGAGACGACTGAAGCTTTCTTT,-,TRBV30,TRBJ1-1,many
CASSVWTSGTDTQYF,TGTGCCAGCAGCGTGTGGACTAGCGGCACAGATACGCAGTATTTT,TRBD2,TRBV9,TRBJ2-3,-
CAWRTQGPNEKLFF,TGTGCCTGGAGAACCCAGGGACCGAATGAAAAACTGTTTTTT,-,TRBV30,TRBJ1-4,many
CASSYAYGGTDTQYF,TGTGCCAGCAGTTATGCGTACGGTGGCACAGATACGCAGTATTTT,-,TRBV6-1,TRBJ2-3,many
CASTSPGLPRGNEQFF,TGTGCCAGCACTTCCCCCGGGCTCCCTCGAGGGAATGAGCAGTTCTTC,-,TRBV12-3/TRBV12-4,TRBJ2-1,many
CAWNSAVAQAHNSPLHF,TGTGCCTGGAATAGTGCGGTAGCACAGGCGCATAATTCACCCCTCCACTTT,-,TRBV30,TRBJ1-6,-